This TCR beta chain was observed in a study of radiation and T cells in renal cell carcinoma. Worth noting for this clone: What it binds is not known.

This sample's treatment: treatment-naive control, cytoreductive nephrectomy. Control samples are tumors resected by cytoreductive nephrectomy without prior radiation. This renal cell carcinoma was of the clear cell type. General study results and limits: In nephrectomy-only tumors, top 100 clonotypes averaged roughly 45%, versus around 54% irradiated.

The protocol was immunoSEQ multiplex PCR, while the TCRdb copy is restricted to in-frame clones and leaves out a portion. Among about 23,000 clones listed, less than 55% were seen once. The TCR was taken from a human donor with renal cell carcinoma. This sample comprised tumor tissue, obtained from a patient whose treatment was nephrectomy without radiotherapy.

The CDR3 coding sequence is TGTGCCAGCAGCCGCCCTCCGAACAATGAGCAGTTCTTC. Amino acid sequence: CASSRPPNNEQFF. The chain carries TRBV11-3 and TRBJ2-1; no firm D call. Germline CDR1 and CDR2: SGHNT and YENEEA. The CDR3 consists of 13 residues. Trimming pared 5 bases from V and 5 bases from J, leaving 10 bases between. Full variable domain (rest looked up from reference TRBV11-3 and TRBJ2-1): EAGVVQSPRYKIIEKKQPVAFWCNPISGHNTLYWYLQNLGQGPELLIRYENEEAVDDSQLPKDRFSAERLKGVDSTLKIQPAELGDSAVYLCASSRPPNNEQFFGPGTRLTVL.